This is a list of T cell receptor beta chains from one sample in a study of T cell responses to AZD1222 COVID-19 vaccine. Sequenced by immunoSEQ multiplex PCR; TCRdb stores in-frame clones only, minus some. The sample includes around 130,000 clones, roughly 92% seen only once; the top ten take around 1.7%. Sequenced here: peripheral blood, sampled on day 0 of AZD1222 vaccination. The receptors shown here come from an adult in good health. CDR3s include the opening cysteine and the closing phenylalanine or tryptophan. Each record gives: V gene, clone size, D gene, J gene, CDR3 DNA, CDR3 protein. A D gene is named only where the DNA matches it firmly. Some rows mark clone size as missing; the rest say once, few, many or name a class of expanded clone.

v_gene: TRBV30
abundance: NA
d_gene: NA
j_gene: TRBJ1-1
CDR3nt: TGTGCCTGGAGTTTGGACTTGGGGACTGAAGCTTTCTTT
CDR3aa: CAWSLDLGTEAFF

v_gene: TRBV6-5
abundance: NA
d_gene: TRBD2
j_gene: TRBJ2-1
CDR3nt: TGTGCCAGCATCGGGACTAGCGGGGGATTAAGGCAGTTCTTC
CDR3aa: CASIGTSGGLRQFF

v_gene: TRBV2
abundance: NA
d_gene: NA
j_gene: TRBJ2-7
CDR3nt: TGTGCCAGCAGTGGACAATTACCCTACGAGCAGTACTTC
CDR3aa: CASSGQLPYEQYF

v_gene: TRBV5-1
abundance: once
d_gene: NA
j_gene: TRBJ1-1
CDR3nt: TGCGCCAGCCGCATAGGATCAATGAACACTGAAGCTTTCTTT
CDR3aa: CASRIGSMNTEAFF

v_gene: TRBV11-2
abundance: once
d_gene: TRBD1
j_gene: TRBJ1-1
CDR3nt: TGTGCCAGCAGCCCCTCCCTCCGGGACAGTGGGACTGAAGCTTTCTTT
CDR3aa: CASSPSLRDSGTEAFF

v_gene: TRBV30
abundance: NA
d_gene: NA
j_gene: TRBJ1-4
CDR3nt: TGTGCCTGGAGTGTCGGTGAAAAACTGTTTTTT
CDR3aa: CAWSVGEKLFF

v_gene: TRBV18
abundance: NA
d_gene: NA
j_gene: TRBJ1-6
CDR3nt: TGTGCCAGCTCAGGGACCAATCATAATTCACCCCTCCACTTT
CDR3aa: CASSGTNHNSPLHF

v_gene: TRBV6-2/TRBV6-3
abundance: medium-sized
d_gene: NA
j_gene: TRBJ1-2
CDR3nt: TGTGCCAGCAGTTCAGCCGGGACGGAGACCTTCTATGGCTACACCTTC
CDR3aa: CASSSAGTETFYGYTF

v_gene: TRBV29-1
abundance: NA
d_gene: NA
j_gene: TRBJ2-7
CDR3nt: TGCAGCGTTGACAACGCTCCGGGCTACGAGCAGTACTTC
CDR3aa: CSVDNAPGYEQYF

v_gene: TRBV9
abundance: NA
d_gene: NA
j_gene: TRBJ1-6
CDR3nt: TGTGCCAGCAGCGTAGGGGTCCTATATAATTCACCCCTCCACTTT
CDR3aa: CASSVGVLYNSPLHF

v_gene: TRBV6-5
abundance: once
d_gene: NA
j_gene: TRBJ2-7
CDR3nt: TGTGCCAGCAGTTACTCTTTATCAGAACCCTACGAGCAGTACTTC
CDR3aa: CASSYSLSEPYEQYF

v_gene: TRBV6-2/TRBV6-3
abundance: NA
d_gene: NA
j_gene: TRBJ1-2
CDR3nt: TGTGCCAGCAGTTACACCGGGAGAGCTAACTATGGCTACACCTTC
CDR3aa: CASSYTGRANYGYTF

v_gene: TRBV28
abundance: once
d_gene: TRBD1
j_gene: TRBJ1-2
CDR3nt: TGTGCCAGCCGGACCGATGGGGGACAGGAAACTTTCTATGGCTACACCTTC
CDR3aa: CASRTDGGQETFYGYTF

v_gene: TRBV7-3
abundance: NA
d_gene: TRBD1
j_gene: TRBJ2-1
CDR3nt: TGTGCCAGCAGCGTAGACGGGACAGGGGAAGTTAGGAGCCGGTTCTTC
CDR3aa: CASSVDGTGEVRSRFF

v_gene: TRBV5-1
abundance: once
d_gene: TRBD1
j_gene: TRBJ1-2
CDR3nt: TGCGCCAGCAGCTTGGATGTAGGGGGCATCTATGGCTACACCTTC
CDR3aa: CASSLDVGGIYGYTF

v_gene: TRBV5-1
abundance: NA
d_gene: TRBD1
j_gene: TRBJ1-3
CDR3nt: TGCGCCAGCCGGGACAGGGTCTCTGGAAACACCATATATTTT
CDR3aa: CASRDRVSGNTIYF

v_gene: TRBV7-9
abundance: NA
d_gene: NA
j_gene: TRBJ1-1
CDR3nt: TGTGCCAGCAGCTTAGGAGTAGGGAACACTGAAGCTTTCTTT
CDR3aa: CASSLGVGNTEAFF

v_gene: TRBV5-4
abundance: NA
d_gene: TRBD2
j_gene: TRBJ2-3
CDR3nt: TGTGCCAGCAGCTATAACGGGAGGGTCACAGATACGCAGTATTTT
CDR3aa: CASSYNGRVTDTQYF

v_gene: TRBV6-5
abundance: NA
d_gene: NA
j_gene: TRBJ1-6
CDR3nt: TGTGCCAGCAGTTACTCGAAGGCGATAGGAGGCTCACCCCTCCACTTT
CDR3aa: CASSYSKAIGGSPLHF

v_gene: TRBV12-3/TRBV12-4
abundance: NA
d_gene: TRBD1
j_gene: TRBJ1-2
CDR3nt: TGTGCCAGCAGCATGGACAGGCCCTCTGGCTACACCTTC
CDR3aa: CASSMDRPSGYTF

v_gene: TRBV11-2
abundance: NA
d_gene: TRBD1
j_gene: TRBJ2-1
CDR3nt: TGTGCCAGCAGCTTCGGTAGGACAGGTGGGTACAATGAGCAGTTCTTC
CDR3aa: CASSFGRTGGYNEQFF

v_gene: TRBV19
abundance: once
d_gene: NA
j_gene: TRBJ1-5
CDR3nt: TGTGCCAGTAGTAGGGCACAGGACAATCAGCCCCAGCATTTT
CDR3aa: CASSRAQDNQPQHF

v_gene: TRBV5-1
abundance: NA
d_gene: TRBD1
j_gene: TRBJ1-1
CDR3nt: TGCGCCAGCAGCCTGGAGGGGGCAGGCACTGAAGCTTTCTTT
CDR3aa: CASSLEGAGTEAFF

v_gene: TRBV24-1
abundance: NA
d_gene: TRBD1
j_gene: TRBJ1-5
CDR3nt: TGTGCCACCGCCAATTCCGGGACAGGGGGCGAGCCCCAGCATTTT
CDR3aa: CATANSGTGGEPQHF

v_gene: TRBV24-1
abundance: NA
d_gene: TRBD1
j_gene: TRBJ2-3
CDR3nt: TGTGCCACCAGTGATTTGCAGGGGGCAGATACGCAGTATTTT
CDR3aa: CATSDLQGADTQYF

v_gene: TRBV6-4
abundance: once
d_gene: NA
j_gene: TRBJ2-1
CDR3nt: TGTGCCAGCAGTGACGAGGGGTCCAGCTCCTACAATGAGCAGTTCTTC
CDR3aa: CASSDEGSSSYNEQFF

v_gene: TRBV3-1/TRBV3-2
abundance: NA
d_gene: NA
j_gene: TRBJ1-3
CDR3nt: TGTGCCAGCAGCCAAGATAGGCCTGGAAACACCATATATTTT
CDR3aa: CASSQDRPGNTIYF

v_gene: TRBV19
abundance: NA
d_gene: TRBD1
j_gene: TRBJ1-2
CDR3nt: TGTGCCAGTAGTATGGGGACAGGGGGCGGCGGGAACTATGGCTACACCTTC
CDR3aa: CASSMGTGGGGNYGYTF

v_gene: TRBV5-1
abundance: NA
d_gene: NA
j_gene: TRBJ2-2
CDR3nt: TGCGCCAGCAGCTCCGGGGATCCCGGGGAGCTGTTTTTT
CDR3aa: CASSSGDPGELFF

v_gene: TRBV11-1
abundance: NA
d_gene: NA
j_gene: TRBJ2-3
CDR3nt: TGTGCCAGCAGGTCCGGGACTCCCGACACAGATACGCAGTATTTT
CDR3aa: CASRSGTPDTDTQYF

v_gene: TRBV25-1
abundance: NA
d_gene: NA
j_gene: TRBJ2-3
CDR3nt: TGTGCCAGCAGTGGAGACACAGATACGCAGTATTTT
CDR3aa: CASSGDTDTQYF

v_gene: TRBV3-1/TRBV3-2
abundance: NA
d_gene: NA
j_gene: TRBJ1-4
CDR3nt: TGTGCCAGCAGCCACAATGAAAAACTGTTTTTT
CDR3aa: CASSHNEKLFF

v_gene: TRBV27
abundance: few
d_gene: NA
j_gene: TRBJ2-3
CDR3nt: TGTGCCAGCAGTTTAGCCAGGGGAAAGGGCACAGATACGCAGTATTTT
CDR3aa: CASSLARGKGTDTQYF

v_gene: TRBV29-1
abundance: NA
d_gene: NA
j_gene: TRBJ1-2
CDR3nt: TGCAGCCCAAGGGGCTATGGCTACACCTTC
CDR3aa: CSPRGYGYTF

v_gene: TRBV7-9
abundance: NA
d_gene: NA
j_gene: TRBJ2-1
CDR3nt: TGTGCCAGCAGCCGGGCCCATGAGCAGTTCTTC
CDR3aa: CASSRAHEQFF

v_gene: TRBV27
abundance: once
d_gene: NA
j_gene: TRBJ2-1
CDR3nt: TGTGCCAGCAATAAAGGGGGAGACAATGAGCAGTTCTTC
CDR3aa: CASNKGGDNEQFF

v_gene: TRBV2
abundance: NA
d_gene: TRBD2
j_gene: TRBJ2-3
CDR3nt: TGTGCCAGCAGTGACTCGCCTAGCGGGAGTAAGGCAGATACGCAGTATTTT
CDR3aa: CASSDSPSGSKADTQYF

v_gene: TRBV28
abundance: NA
d_gene: NA
j_gene: TRBJ2-7
CDR3nt: TGTGCCAGCAGGGAACGCAGCGCCAGGAGCTCCTACGAGCAGTACTTC
CDR3aa: CASRERSARSSYEQYF

v_gene: TRBV4-2
abundance: NA
d_gene: TRBD1
j_gene: TRBJ1-6
CDR3nt: TGTGCCAGCAGCGAAGTCCCGGGACAGTTTAATTCACCCCTCCACTTT
CDR3aa: CASSEVPGQFNSPLHF

v_gene: TRBV18
abundance: once
d_gene: TRBD2
j_gene: TRBJ2-2
CDR3nt: TGTGCCAGCTCACCAGCTGCAGGCGGGGGAACCTTCACCGGGGAGCTGTTTTTT
CDR3aa: CASSPAAGGGTFTGELFF

v_gene: TRBV10-1
abundance: NA
d_gene: NA
j_gene: TRBJ1-2
CDR3nt: TGCGCCAGCAGGCCCCCGCGCGGCTACACCTTC
CDR3aa: CASRPPRGYTF

v_gene: TRBV4-1
abundance: NA
d_gene: NA
j_gene: TRBJ2-3
CDR3nt: TGCGCCAGCAGCCAAGGGCCGAAAGGAGATACGCAGTATTTT
CDR3aa: CASSQGPKGDTQYF

v_gene: TRBV7-3
abundance: NA
d_gene: TRBD1
j_gene: TRBJ2-3
CDR3nt: TGTGCCAGCAGCCGGAACAGGGGGGCAGATACGCAGTATTTT
CDR3aa: CASSRNRGADTQYF

v_gene: TRBV5-1
abundance: NA
d_gene: NA
j_gene: TRBJ1-4
CDR3nt: TGCGCCAGCAGCTTGAGTGTAGGGGCGGATGAAAAACTGTTTTTT
CDR3aa: CASSLSVGADEKLFF

v_gene: TRBV11-3
abundance: NA
d_gene: NA
j_gene: TRBJ2-1
CDR3nt: TGTGCCAGCAGCTACGGTTCTTACAATGAGCAGTTCTTC
CDR3aa: CASSYGSYNEQFF